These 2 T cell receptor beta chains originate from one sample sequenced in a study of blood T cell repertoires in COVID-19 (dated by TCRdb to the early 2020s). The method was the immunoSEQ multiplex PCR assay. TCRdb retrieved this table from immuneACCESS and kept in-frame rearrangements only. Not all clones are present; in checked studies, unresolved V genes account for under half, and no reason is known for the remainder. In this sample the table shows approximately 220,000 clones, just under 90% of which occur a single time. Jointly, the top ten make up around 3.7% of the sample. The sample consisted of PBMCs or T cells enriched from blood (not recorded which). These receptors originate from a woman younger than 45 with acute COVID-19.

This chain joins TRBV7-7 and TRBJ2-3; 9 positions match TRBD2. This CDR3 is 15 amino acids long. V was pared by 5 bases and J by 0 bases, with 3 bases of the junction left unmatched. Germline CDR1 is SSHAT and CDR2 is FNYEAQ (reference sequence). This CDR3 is CASSAGLASTDTQYF. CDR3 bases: TGTGCCAGCAGCGCGGGACTAGCTAGCACAGATACGCAGTATTTT. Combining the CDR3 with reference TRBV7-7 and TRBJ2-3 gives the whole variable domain GAGVSQSPRYKVTKRGQDVTLRCDPISSHATLYWYQQALGQGPEFLTYFNYEAQPDKSGLPSDRFSAERPEGSISTLTIQRTEQRDSAMYRCASSAGLASTDTQYFGPGTRLTVL.

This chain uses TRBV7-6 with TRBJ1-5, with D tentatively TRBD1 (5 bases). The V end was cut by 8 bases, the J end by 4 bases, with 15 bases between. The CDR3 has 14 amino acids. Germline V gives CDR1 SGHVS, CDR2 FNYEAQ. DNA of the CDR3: TGTGCCAGCTCAAAGGGGCTCGGGAATCAGCCCCAGCATTTT. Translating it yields CASSKGLGNQPQHF.